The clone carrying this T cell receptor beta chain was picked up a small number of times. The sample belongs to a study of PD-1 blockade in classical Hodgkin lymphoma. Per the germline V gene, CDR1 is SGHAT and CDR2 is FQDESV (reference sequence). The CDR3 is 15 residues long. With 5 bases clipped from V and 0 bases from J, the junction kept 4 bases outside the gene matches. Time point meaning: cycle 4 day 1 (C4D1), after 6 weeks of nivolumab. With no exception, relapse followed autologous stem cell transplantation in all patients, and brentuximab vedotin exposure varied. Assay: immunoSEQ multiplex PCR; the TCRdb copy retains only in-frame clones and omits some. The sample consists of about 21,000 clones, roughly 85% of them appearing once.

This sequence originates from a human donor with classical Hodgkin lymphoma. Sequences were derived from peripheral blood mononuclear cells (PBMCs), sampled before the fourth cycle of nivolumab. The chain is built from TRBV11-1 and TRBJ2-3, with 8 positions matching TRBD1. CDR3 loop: CASSLRDRSTDTQYF. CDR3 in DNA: TGTGCCAGCAGCCTCCGGGACAGGAGCACAGATACGCAGTATTTT.